Listed below are T cell receptor beta chains from one sample, sequenced in a study of T cell repertoires in ileal Crohn's disease. Clones were sequenced by immunoSEQ multiplex PCR, and TCRdb holds only the in-frame ones, with some missing. Here the sample spans over 14,000 clones, about 80% being singletons. The sequencing input was ileal tissue. All receptors derive from an adult with Crohn's disease. Each CDR3 is given with its conserved first and last residue. The order of the fields is V gene, clone size, J gene, D gene, CDR3 protein, CDR3 DNA. A D gene is named only where the DNA matches it firmly. The size entry is marked missing in some rows and otherwise reads once, few, many or a size class.

V: TRBV19; size: .; J: TRBJ1-2; D: TRBD1; CDR3: CASSRDRGRNYGYTF; DNA: TGTGCCAGTAGTAGGGACAGGGGGAGAAACTATGGCTACACCTTC
V: TRBV5-6; size: .; J: TRBJ1-1; D: .; CDR3: CASRTQERAPEAFF; DNA: TGTGCCAGCAGGACACAGGAGAGAGCCCCTGAAGCTTTCTTT
V: TRBV9; size: .; J: TRBJ2-7; D: .; CDR3: CASSVVGSSYEQYF; DNA: TGTGCCAGCAGCGTCGTGGGGAGCTCCTACGAGCAGTACTTC
V: TRBV6-4; size: .; J: TRBJ2-3; D: TRBD1; CDR3: CASSRTGAGTDTQYF; DNA: TGTGCCAGCAGTCGGACAGGGGCCGGCACAGATACGCAGTATTTT
V: TRBV11-2; size: few; J: TRBJ2-3; D: TRBD2; CDR3: CASSLWAGVGTDTQYF; DNA: TGTGCCAGCAGCTTATGGGCGGGGGTTGGCACAGATACGCAGTATTTT
V: TRBV19; size: .; J: TRBJ1-2; D: .; CDR3: CASSIGGDGYTF; DNA: TGTGCCAGTAGTATTGGAGGGGACGGCTACACCTTC
V: TRBV28; size: .; J: TRBJ1-1; D: .; CDR3: CASSWAGTLNTEAFF; DNA: TGTGCCAGCAGTTGGGCCGGGACACTGAACACTGAAGCTTTCTTT
V: TRBV7-2; size: once; J: TRBJ1-1; D: .; CDR3: CASSLGGRVTEAFF; DNA: TGTGCCAGCAGCTTAGGCGGCAGGGTCACTGAAGCTTTCTTT
V: TRBV5-1; size: .; J: TRBJ1-1; D: .; CDR3: CASSSQGGLGFPTEAFF; DNA: TGCGCCAGCAGCTCCCAGGGTGGTTTAGGGTTTCCGACTGAAGCTTTCTTT
V: TRBV5-1; size: .; J: TRBJ2-3; D: TRBD2; CDR3: CASSLFGTRRTSTDTQYF; DNA: TGCGCCAGCAGCTTATTCGGGACTAGGAGAACCAGCACAGATACGCAGTATTTT
V: TRBV5-1; size: .; J: TRBJ2-2; D: .; CDR3: CASSLGHVTGELFF; DNA: TGCGCCAGCAGCTTGGGTCATGTCACCGGGGAGCTGTTTTTT
V: TRBV9; size: once; J: TRBJ1-4; D: TRBD1; CDR3: CASSPEGQLAEKLFF; DNA: TGTGCCAGCAGCCCCGAGGGACAGCTTGCCGAAAAACTGTTTTTT
V: TRBV7-6; size: .; J: TRBJ1-2; D: TRBD1; CDR3: CASSLGQGNYGYTF; DNA: TGTGCCAGCAGCTTGGGACAGGGCAACTATGGCTACACCTTC
V: TRBV5-4; size: .; J: TRBJ1-6; D: .; CDR3: CASSLKDNFNSPLHF; DNA: TGTGCCAGCAGCTTAAAGGACAACTTTAATTCACCCCTCCACTTT
V: TRBV18; size: .; J: TRBJ2-7; D: .; CDR3: CASSPGQSYEQYF; DNA: TGTGCCAGCTCACCAGGGCAGAGCTACGAGCAGTACTTC
V: TRBV27; size: .; J: TRBJ2-1; D: .; CDR3: CASSFSGQSDEQFF; DNA: TGTGCCAGCAGTTTCTCTGGACAGAGCGATGAGCAGTTCTTC
V: TRBV4-1; size: .; J: TRBJ2-1; D: TRBD2; CDR3: CASSHHSGRYNEQFF; DNA: TGCGCCAGCAGCCACCATAGCGGGAGATACAATGAGCAGTTCTTC
V: TRBV4-1; size: .; J: TRBJ2-3; D: .; CDR3: CVSSQDLTRRGAGSTDTQYF; DNA: TGCGTCAGCAGCCAAGATCTGACTAGACGCGGGGCGGGTAGCACAGATACGCAGTATTTT
V: TRBV9; size: once; J: TRBJ1-4; D: .; CDR3: CASSPVKTNEKLFF; DNA: TGTGCCAGCAGCCCGGTTAAAACTAATGAAAAACTGTTTTTT
V: TRBV7-8; size: .; J: TRBJ2-1; D: .; CDR3: CASSFRDYNEQFF; DNA: TGTGCCAGCAGCTTCAGGGACTACAATGAGCAGTTCTTC
V: TRBV5-1; size: .; J: TRBJ1-6; D: TRBD1; CDR3: CASSSPGQGGSPLHF; DNA: TGCGCCAGCAGCTCACCAGGACAGGGAGGTTCACCCCTCCACTTT
V: TRBV15; size: .; J: TRBJ1-2; D: TRBD1; CDR3: CATSRGGDRGPTGYTF; DNA: TGTGCCACCAGCAGAGGGGGGGACAGGGGGCCTACTGGCTACACCTTC
V: TRBV13; size: once; J: TRBJ2-7; D: TRBD2; CDR3: CASSSKGLGSSYEQYF; DNA: TGTGCCAGCAGCTCAAAAGGACTAGGTAGCTCCTACGAGCAGTACTTC
V: TRBV5-4; size: .; J: TRBJ1-5; D: .; CDR3: CASSLAGSNQPQHF; DNA: TGTGCCAGCAGCTTGGCAGGAAGCAATCAGCCCCAGCATTTT
V: TRBV14; size: .; J: TRBJ2-7; D: .; CDR3: CASSQAVGSARAYEQYF; DNA: TGTGCCAGCAGCCAGGCCGTTGGAAGCGCGAGGGCCTACGAGCAGTACTTC
V: TRBV5-1; size: .; J: TRBJ2-5; D: TRBD1; CDR3: CASSLTGHLETQYF; DNA: TGCGCCAGCAGTCTGACAGGGCATTTGGAGACCCAGTACTTC
V: TRBV30; size: .; J: TRBJ1-4; D: .; CDR3: CAWSVIPREKLFF; DNA: TGTGCCTGGAGCGTTATCCCGAGGGAAAAACTGTTTTTT
V: TRBV6-6; size: .; J: TRBJ2-7; D: TRBD1; CDR3: CASTKDREQQYF; DNA: TGTGCCAGCACTAAAGACAGGGAACAGCAGTACTTC
V: TRBV7-8; size: .; J: TRBJ2-3; D: .; CDR3: CASSPHQADTQYF; DNA: TGTGCCAGCAGTCCCCATCAGGCAGATACGCAGTATTTT
V: TRBV9; size: .; J: TRBJ1-4; D: TRBD1; CDR3: CASSGGTGVGEKLFF; DNA: TGTGCCAGCAGCGGAGGGACAGGGGTAGGTGAAAAACTGTTTTTT
V: TRBV9; size: few; J: TRBJ1-1; D: .; CDR3: CASSAQIANTEAFF; DNA: TGTGCCAGCAGCGCACAAATAGCGAACACTGAAGCTTTCTTT
V: TRBV7-8; size: .; J: TRBJ1-1; D: TRBD1; CDR3: CASRSQGGNTEAFF; DNA: TGTGCCAGCAGGTCTCAGGGGGGGAACACTGAAGCTTTCTTT
V: TRBV19; size: .; J: TRBJ1-5; D: .; CDR3: CASSAGLGSNQPQHF; DNA: TGTGCCAGTAGTGCAGGGTTAGGAAGCAATCAGCCCCAGCATTTT
V: TRBV15; size: .; J: TRBJ1-1; D: .; CDR3: CATSRDRNRLLNTEAFF; DNA: TGTGCCACCAGCAGAGATCGAAACAGGTTATTGAACACTGAAGCTTTCTTT
V: TRBV6-6; size: .; J: TRBJ1-1; D: .; CDR3: CASRRVNTEAFF; DNA: TGTGCCAGCAGACGGGTGAACACTGAAGCTTTCTTT
V: TRBV5-5; size: once; J: TRBJ2-2; D: TRBD1; CDR3: CASSLSRDRGTGELFF; DNA: TGTGCCAGCAGCTTATCTAGGGACAGGGGAACCGGGGAGCTGTTTTTT
V: TRBV28; size: .; J: TRBJ2-1; D: .; CDR3: CASSLPLYNEQFF; DNA: TGTGCCAGCAGTTTACCCCTCTACAATGAGCAGTTCTTC
V: TRBV9; size: .; J: TRBJ2-5; D: TRBD2; CDR3: CASSPGTSGGQETQYF; DNA: TGTGCCAGCAGCCCCGGGACTAGCGGGGGACAAGAGACCCAGTACTTC
V: TRBV7-6; size: .; J: TRBJ2-5; D: TRBD2; CDR3: CASSLEVPGRAQETQYF; DNA: TGTGCCAGCAGCTTAGAGGTACCAGGGAGGGCCCAAGAGACCCAGTACTTC
V: TRBV11-3; size: .; J: TRBJ2-1; D: TRBD2; CDR3: CASSLVGGSVSNEQFF; DNA: TGTGCCAGCAGCTTAGTGGGCGGGAGTGTATCCAATGAGCAGTTCTTC
V: TRBV30; size: once; J: TRBJ1-2; D: .; CDR3: CAWNSRDINYGYTF; DNA: TGTGCCTGGAACTCCCGGGACATTAACTATGGCTACACCTTC
V: TRBV6-1; size: .; J: TRBJ2-5; D: TRBD1; CDR3: CASRRGREYF; DNA: TGTGCCAGCAGGAGGGGGCGCGAGTACTTC
V: TRBV18; size: .; J: TRBJ1-1; D: TRBD1; CDR3: CASSLTTGENTEAFF; DNA: TGTGCCAGCTCACTCACGACAGGGGAGAACACTGAAGCTTTCTTT
V: TRBV9; size: .; J: TRBJ1-6; D: TRBD1; CDR3: CASSAQTGGISPLHF; DNA: TGTGCCAGCAGCGCCCAGACAGGGGGAATTTCACCCCTCCACTTT
V: TRBV29-1; size: .; J: TRBJ1-1; D: .; CDR3: CSVRTGGGPVAEAFF; DNA: TGCAGCGTCCGTACGGGGGGGGGTCCGGTCGCTGAAGCTTTCTTT
V: TRBV5-6; size: .; J: TRBJ1-1; D: TRBD1; CDR3: CASSPQGARKAFF; DNA: TGTGCCAGCAGCCCACAGGGGGCGCGTAAAGCTTTCTTT
V: TRBV27; size: .; J: TRBJ2-1; D: TRBD1; CDR3: CASSSPPGTGINNEQFF; DNA: TGTGCCAGCAGTTCCCCCCCGGGGACAGGGATTAACAATGAGCAGTTCTTC